What follows are 2 T cell receptor beta chains derived from one specimen sequenced in a study of blood T cells in healthy people across ages (dated by TCRdb to 2014 to 2015). Library preparation used 5' RACE. The listed sequencing device is Illumina HiSeq 2500. A second PCR of 7 to 11 cycles was performed with a sample-barcoded 5' primer and a J-beta primer mix. TCRdb itself trimmed the public reads at Q25 with fastp, ran MiXCR and retained productive beta chains. Rows are combined by CDR3 protein, so each entry shows the most common genes and DNA. Recorded for this sample are 700,000 to 950,000 distinct CDR3 sequences; about 62% of them occurred a single time. The top ten clones comprise 20% to 25% of the sample. What was sequenced was blood. The receptors originated from a man aged 25 to 45 in good health.

The gene calls are TRBV5-1 and TRBJ1-2; the D is unclear. V lost 5 bases, J lost 3 bases, and 11 bases lay in between. CDR3 length: 13 residues. Germline values: CDR1 SGHRS, CDR2 YFSETQ. The chain's CDR3 is CASRPNEDYGYTF. As DNA, the CDR3 is TGCGCCAGCAGGCCCAACGAAGACTATGGCTACACCTTC.

This chain joins TRBV28 and TRBJ2-4, with 9 bases identical to TRBD1. CDR1 is MDHEN, CDR2 SYDVKM, per germline. The CDR3 loop spans 16 amino acids. Trimming at V came to 5 bases and at J to 5 bases, leaving 10 bases not matched to a gene. The CDR3 DNA is TGTGCCAGCAGTCAGGACAGGGGTTGGGATCAAAACATTCAGTACTTC. It yields the protein CASSQDRGWDQNIQYF.